This is a list of T cell receptor beta chains from one sample in a study of T cell repertoires in aging, cancer and after chemotherapy. TCRdb itself ran the multiplex PCR reads through MiXCR, one entry per CDR3 protein. Found here are some 2,700 distinct CDR3 sequences, approximately 25% of them singletons; the top ten hold roughly 11%. Input material: blood. The receptors here all came from a human donor with a solid tumor. Each CDR3 is given without its conserved first and last residue. Clone size is not always given. Where it is, it says once, few, many or a class for expanded clones.

>TRBV7-9|-
ASRKPPGQPYEQY
>TRBV12-3/TRBV12-4|medium-sized
ASSRGGQHGYT
>TRBV20-1|-
SAQMLLDRGHQPQH
>TRBV19|-
ASRTGLAGVGETQY
>TRBV5-4|medium-sized
ASSSSHGTPDTEAF
>TRBV19|-
ASSISSGTDTQY
>TRBV5-4|medium-sized
ASSLAETGNYEQY
>TRBV15|-
ATSRARAGSSPGEQF
>TRBV27|medium-sized
ASTLTGGNEQY
>TRBV18|medium-sized
ASSPGAAPNTEAF
>TRBV27|medium-sized
ASSTLGSKARGAF
>TRBV12-3/TRBV12-4|-
ASSPASGPSYNEQF
>TRBV27|medium-sized
ASSLSATGGFGSYEQY
>TRBV4-2|-
ASSQVAAEGYEQF
>TRBV27|medium-sized
ASSPRGRSYNSPLH
>TRBV6-5|-
ATTGQGGVYEQY
>TRBV6-1|medium-sized
ASSEPTYTGVNEQF
>TRBV6-1|medium-sized
ASPLGDTQY
>TRBV7-9|medium-sized
ASSSTTGDQY
>TRBV28|few
ASTGQGAYSGNTIY
>TRBV18|-
ASSPVTGVGEKLF
>TRBV6-1|few
AIHNRDRSYEQY
>TRBV12-3/TRBV12-4|medium-sized
ASSLAGYNSPLH
>TRBV28|-
ASSLGLSNYGYT
>TRBV5-4|few
ASSLTGGLTEAF
>TRBV14|-
ASSQDLRGGLPERNEQY
>TRBV27|medium-sized
ASSLMLQETQY
>TRBV27|-
ASSSTVAGEQYFGPATD
>TRBV20-1|-
SATTQGYSNQPQH
>TRBV12-3/TRBV12-4|medium-sized
ASSSPGLAANEQF
>TRBV10-1|-
ASSDATGSLEQY
>TRBV27|medium-sized
ASSLDRDHNEQF
>TRBV27|medium-sized
ASHPSGTVPNQPQH
>TRBV11-2|few
ASSRRDGNSYNEQF
>TRBV6-2/TRBV6-3|-
ASSYALAGGEQF
>TRBV19|large
ASSIVTGADTQY
>TRBV6-5|medium-sized
ASGLTGLEQY
>TRBV4-1|-
ASSWNRTSGSYNEQF
>TRBV18|medium-sized
ASSPPRASTDTQY
>TRBV18|medium-sized
ASSPRNTGELF
>TRBV19|large
ASSYREMGQF
>TRBV14|medium-sized
ASSQADRVSPLH
>TRBV5-1|-
ASSFRARVN
>TRBV29-1|-
SVVGTSGAYEQY